This TCR beta chain derives from a study of OX40 agonist ivuxolimab in advanced cancers. Study as a whole: Treatment received earlier with anti-PD-1, anti-PD-L1 or anti-CTLA-4 agents was allowed, and 40% had some.

The method was immunoSEQ multiplex PCR; TCRdb's version includes in-frame clones alone and lacks a portion of them. The table records just over 50,000 clones, around 77% of them present only once. Trimming shortened V by 4 bases and J by 8 bases, and 18 bases separated the two germline ends. The germline V gene has CDR1 MGHRA and CDR2 YSYEKL. This CDR3 is built from 15 residues. Study findings and constraints: The study did not work out the antigen specificity of the expanded peripheral T cells.

For this clone: Its antigen is unidentified.

The rearrangement links TRBV4-1 to TRBJ2-1; D might be TRBD1 (6 bases). The starting material was CD4+ or CD8+ T cells sorted from blood, obtained in a trial of the OX40 agonist ivuxolimab. This sequence originates from an adult with an advanced solid tumor such as melanoma, head and neck, liver or kidney cancer. CDR3 bases: TGCGCCAGCAGCCTCGGCCCGAGGGGGAAGGATGAGCAGTTCTTC. It codes for CASSLGPRGKDEQFF.